This T cell receptor beta chain is from a study of regulatory T cells in long-lasting Graves disease. In this sample, this clonotype turned up many times. Its cognate antigen is unknown. CDR3 regions were amplified by Arm-PCR using iRepertoire HTBI primers to build TCR beta libraries. TCRdb reprocessed the multiplex PCR reads via MiXCR and lists one record per CDR3 protein. The data hold 240,000 or so distinct CDR3 sequences, with 20% observed a single time. This CDR3 spans 15 amino acids. The V end lost 2 bases, the J end lost 1 base, and 11 bases lay between the germline ends. CDR1 is LGHDT and CDR2 is YNNKEL in the germline V gene (reference sequence). The time point: newly diagnosed GD, antithyroid drugs for less than 3 months. Extracted PBMC RNA gave rise to the TCR library. Study findings and constraints: Accuracy was possibly reduced by small sample size.

The source of this sequence is a female donor with Graves disease. This material consisted of peripheral blood mononuclear cells (PBMCs), taken at new diagnosis, from a patient treated with antithyroid drugs. The chain joins TRBV3-1 to TRBJ1-1; D not resolved. The CDR3 bases are TGTGCCAGCAGCCAAAGTCCCTCGGGGAACACTGAAGCTTTCTTT. Translating it yields CASSQSPSGNTEAFF.